This T cell receptor (beta chain) was sequenced in a study of cytomegalovirus exposure and HLA in healthy donors. This CDR3 is built from 16 residues. With 3 bases clipped from V and 4 bases from J, the junction kept 7 bases outside the gene matches. CDR1 is SGHRS and CDR2 is YFSETQ in the germline V gene. Some clones are missing from TCRdb's copy, which holds only in-frame ones; the method was immunoSEQ multiplex PCR. Of a few hundred thousand clones listed, roughly 89% are singletons. Sequenced material: PBMCs. This sequence was found in a woman aged 18-35 years in good health and CMV-seronegative. The rearrangement joins TRBV5-1 to TRBJ2-7; TRBD2 matches 13 bases. The CDR3 DNA reads TGCGCCAGCAGCTCCGGGACTAGCGGGACCCGGTACGAGCAGTACTTC. Its translation: CASSSGTSGTRYEQYF.